The 15 T cell receptor beta chains reported below all come from one sample, sequenced in a study of cytotoxic CD8 clonotypes in ibrutinib-treated CLL. Only in-frame clones appear in the TCRdb table, and some are missing; sequencing was by immunoSEQ multiplex PCR. The table has fewer than 400,000 clones, over 55% seen once. This material consisted of PBMCs, taken after 36 months of ibrutinib treatment. The source of these receptors is a human donor with chronic lymphocytic leukemia.

The chain carries TRBV9 and TRBJ2-3, with unresolved D. Germline lookup yields CDR1 SGDLS and CDR2 YYNGEE. Trimming took off 0 bases at V and 0 bases at J, with 8 bases between the two ends. The CDR3 length is 15 residues. CDR3 protein: CASSVDGVSTDTQYF. CDR3 nucleotide sequence: TGTGCCAGCAGCGTAGATGGAGTTAGCACAGATACGCAGTATTTT.

The gene calls are TRBV18 and TRBJ2-5; no firm D call. The V gene's germline CDR1 is KGHSH and CDR2 LQKENI. The CDR3 length is 13 residues. Deletions cut 1 base from V and 4 bases from J, with 7 bases between. The chain's CDR3 is CASSPHRVETQYF. The CDR3 DNA sequence: TGTGCCAGCTCACCACATAGGGTAGAGACCCAGTACTTC.

V gene TRBV10-2 combines with J gene TRBJ2-6; 10 bases are a match to TRBD1. This CDR3 has 18 residues. Germline V gene sequence: CDR1 WSHSY, CDR2 SAAADI. V lost 6 bases, J lost 1 base, and 9 bases stayed unmatched. CDR3 nucleotides: TGCGCCAGCAGCCCAGACAGGGGGCGAGGGTCTGGGGCCAACGTCCTGACTTTC. Its protein is CASSPDRGRGSGANVLTF.

The chain uses TRBV19 and TRBJ1-1, with D unresolved. This CDR3 comprises 13 residues. V gave up 5 bases and J gave up 1 base, with 8 bases separating them. Germline CDR1 reads LNHDA; CDR2 reads SQIVND (reference sequence). As DNA, the CDR3 is TGTGCCAGTAGTTACCTAGGGAACACTGAAGCTTTCTTT. This sequence encodes CASSYLGNTEAFF.

This rearrangement joins TRBV19 to TRBJ1-1; no clear D gene. V shed 6 bases and J shed 1 base, with 6 bases lying between them. Germline CDR1 reads LNHDA; CDR2 reads SQIVND (reference sequence). The CDR3 contains 12 residues. CDR3: CASRFKNTEAFF. The CDR3 DNA sequence: TGTGCCAGTAGGTTCAAGAACACTGAAGCTTTCTTT.

V usage is TRBV4-1 and J usage is TRBJ1-2, with D possibly being TRBD1 (5 bases). The V end was cut by 1 base, the J end by 7 bases, with 10 bases between. Germline loops: CDR1 MGHRA, CDR2 YSYEKL. The CDR3 length is 13 residues. The CDR3 region is CASSQGGGVGYTF. The CDR3 nucleotides are TGCGCCAGCAGCCAAGGGGGCGGCGTTGGCTACACCTTC.

V and J are TRBV10-1 and TRBJ1-4, with D tentatively TRBD1 (6 bases). This CDR3 is built from 19 residues. The ends were cut back, 1 base at V and 2 bases at J, with 20 bases in the middle. The germline V gene has CDR1 WNHNN and CDR2 SYGVQD (reference sequence). CDR3: CASSELAGAPSSTNEKLFF. CDR3 coding DNA: TGCGCCAGCAGTGAGTTGGCAGGGGCGCCTTCTAGTACTAATGAAAAACTGTTTTTT.

The CDR3 bases are TGTGCCAGCAGTTACTCGGAAACCACTGAAGCTTTCTTT. Residues: CASSYSETTEAFF. The chain uses TRBV6-6 and TRBJ1-1; D unclear. Trimming pared 0 bases from V and 4 bases from J, leaving 6 bases between. CDR1 MNHNY and CDR2 SVGAGI come from the germline V gene (reference sequence). The CDR3 extends over 13 amino acids.

The rearrangement uses TRBV4-2 and TRBJ2-7; TRBD1 matches 9 bases. This CDR3 is built from 16 residues. Germline V lookup: CDR1 LGHNA, CDR2 YNFKEQ. The V gene end was trimmed by 5 bases and the J gene end by 4 bases; junction bases not matched to a gene: 12. The CDR3, as DNA: TGTGCCAGCAGCTTCTATACCGGGACAGGGAGTTACGAGCAGTACTTC. Protein product: CASSFYTGTGSYEQYF.

V and J are TRBV27 and TRBJ2-3, with D possibly TRBD1 on 6 matching bases. Per the germline V gene, CDR1 is MNHEY and CDR2 is SMNVEV (reference sequence). The CDR3 is made up of 16 amino acids. V was pared by 6 bases and J by 2 bases, with 18 bases between. CDR3 nucleotide sequence: TGTGCCAGCAGGCTTGGGACAACTCATACCACAGATACGCAGTATTTT. Translation gives CASRLGTTHTTDTQYF.

This chain joins TRBV6-6 and TRBJ1-2; no definite D call. This CDR3 has 13 amino acids. Trimming removed 5 bases at V and 4 bases at J, with 11 bases between. Germline CDR1 is MNHNY and CDR2 is SVGAGI (reference sequence). The CDR3 loop is CASSQTVPYGYTF. The CDR3 nucleotides are TGTGCCAGCAGTCAGACGGTCCCCTATGGCTACACCTTC.

V usage is TRBV4-1 and J usage is TRBJ2-7; possibly TRBD1 for D (5 bases). Trimming removed 0 bases at V and 2 bases at J, with 11 bases between. Germline CDR1 and CDR2: MGHRA and YSYEKL. The CDR3 runs 15 residues. CDR3 bases: TGCGCCAGCAGCCAAGAGAGACAGTACCCCTACGAGCAGTACTTC. Encoded protein: CASSQERQYPYEQYF.

This clone was picked up a small number of times. The chain uses TRBV18 and TRBJ2-7; D gene unclear. The ends were cut back, 3 bases at V and 9 bases at J, with 18 bases in the middle. This CDR3 has 14 residues. CDR1 is KGHSH, CDR2 LQKENI, per germline. For the CDR3, the DNA is TGTGCCAGCTCACCGGCGGCTCAAAACACCGGGCAGTACTTC. This codes for CASSPAAQNTGQYF.

The chain uses TRBV7-3 and TRBJ2-1; TRBD2 agrees at 8 bases. The CDR3 spans 15 residues. Per germline, CDR1 SGHTA and CDR2 FQGTGA. Trimming cost V 5 bases and J 3 bases; bases outside gene matches: 6. The CDR3 DNA follows: TGTGCCAGCAGCCCGGGAGGGGGTGGCTACAATGAGCAGTTCTTC. Amino acids: CASSPGGGGYNEQFF.

The J gene is TRBJ2-1, the V gene TRBV9; TRBD2 matches at 12 bases. The CDR3 spans 18 residues. Germline V lookup: CDR1 SGDLS, CDR2 YYNGEE. V lost 3 bases and J lost 0; bases outside the gene matches: 7. As DNA, the CDR3 is TGTGCCAGCAGCGCGACTAGCGGGGGCGCAAGCTCCTACAATGAGCAGTTCTTC. Translation: CASSATSGGASSYNEQFF.